A single sample gave rise to the 17 T cell receptor beta chains below, sequenced in a study of blood T cells in healthy people across ages. Through a sample-barcoded 5' primer and a J-beta primer mix, a second PCR was run for roughly 7 to 11 cycles. Using its own MiXCR run on the 5' RACE reads, TCRdb lists one record per CDR3 protein. The sample holds around 1,600,000 distinct CDR3 sequences, less than 45% seen once. The specimen sequenced was blood. Receptors originate from a woman between 18 and 30 years old in good health.

V is TRBV4-3 and J is TRBJ2-3; D is tentatively TRBD1 or TRBD2 (5 bases each). The CDR3 runs to 13 residues. Germline assignment: CDR1 LGHNA and CDR2 YSLEER. V lost 0 bases and J 11 bases, leaving 12 bases between the germline ends. The CDR3 reads CASSQDRRTQQYF. CDR3 bases: TGCGCCAGCAGCCAAGATAGGAGGACACAGCAGTATTTT.

This clonotype was detected a few times. This sequence joins TRBV5-4 and TRBJ2-3, with D perhaps given as TRBD1 or TRBD2 (5 bases each). V was pared by 4 bases and J by 0 bases, with 18 bases between. There are 17 residues in the CDR3. Germline values: CDR1 SGHNT, CDR2 YYREEE (reference sequence). CDR3 sequence (DNA): TGTGCCAGCAGCCCGGAGTTGGGGGTTCCTAGCACAGATACGCAGTATTTT. Translated: CASSPELGVPSTDTQYF.

V and J are TRBV20-1 and TRBJ2-1; 16 nucleotides line up with TRBD2. Unmatched junction bases numbered 4, after V lost 1 base and J lost 1 base. The germline CDR1 and CDR2 sequences are DFQATT and SNEGSKA (reference sequence). This CDR3 spans 18 amino acids. The CDR3 DNA follows: TGCAGTGCTAGAGTGCCGGGACTAGCGGGGGGGTCCTACAATGAGCAGTTCTTC. Translated, it gives CSARVPGLAGGSYNEQFF.

This clonotype was counted a few times. This chain links TRBV27 with TRBJ1-1, with 11 bases aligning to TRBD1. CDR3 length: 13 amino acids. Germline CDR1 reads MNHEY; CDR2 reads SMNVEV (reference sequence). The trim removed 5 bases at V and 6 bases at J, leaving 2 bases unmatched. The CDR3 DNA is TGTGCCAGCAGTATGGACAGGGGGCCTGAAGCTTTCTTT. Encoded protein: CASSMDRGPEAFF.

This clonotype occurred a few times. This chain links TRBV5-1 with TRBJ1-1; D uncertain. With 0 bases removed from V and 1 base from J, the gap between germline ends came to 10 bases. Germline V CDR1 and CDR2: SGHRS, YFSETQ. This CDR3 is built from 15 residues. Written as DNA, the CDR3 is TGCGCCAGCAGCTTGGTTGCAGGAACGAACACTGAAGCTTTCTTT. Translated, it gives CASSLVAGTNTEAFF.

This clonotype was seen at least ten times. The V and J genes are TRBV29-1 and TRBJ2-7; D uncertain. Germline V gene sequence: CDR1 SQVTM, CDR2 ANQGSEA. CDR3 size: 13 residues. The germline V and J ends were trimmed by 3 bases and 2 bases, with 11 bases remaining between them. CDR3 amino acids: CSVDTGSPYEQYF. The CDR3 DNA follows: TGCAGCGTTGATACCGGGTCTCCCTACGAGCAGTACTTC.

The chain links TRBV9 to TRBJ1-2, with D possibly being TRBD1 (5 bases). Trimming removed 6 bases from V and 3 bases from J, with 18 bases in between. Germline V gene sequence: CDR1 SGDLS, CDR2 YYNGEE. This CDR3 is built from 15 residues. The DNA of the CDR3 is TGTGCCAGCAACAGTAGGGGCCGCGGGGACTATGGCTACACCTTC. Protein: CASNSRGRGDYGYTF.

The chain is built from TRBV6-1 and TRBJ1-4; D unresolved. This CDR3 comprises 15 residues. The ends were cut back, 0 bases at V and 5 bases at J, with 10 bases in the middle. Germline V gene lookup returns CDR1 MNHNS and CDR2 SASEGT. Here the CDR3 DNA reads TGTGCCAGCAGTGAAGCCCGACGTCCAAATGAAAAACTGTTTTTT. It specifies CASSEARRPNEKLFF.

This clonotype was seen only a few times. The CDR3 sequence: CASSEPGKETQYF. In DNA, the CDR3 is TGCGCCAGCAGTGAACCGGGAAAGGAGACCCAGTACTTC. The rearrangement uses TRBV5-1 and TRBJ2-5, with D possibly being TRBD2 (5 bases). Germline V gene sequence: CDR1 SGHRS, CDR2 YFSETQ. Trimming shortened V by 5 bases and J by 5 bases, and 13 bases separated the two germline ends. The CDR3 covers 13 residues.

In its sample, this clonotype was seen once. A much bigger clone sits one base away, suggesting this may be a read error. The rearrangement uses TRBV20-1 and TRBJ2-5; 7 positions match TRBD1. V trimming: 0 bases; J trimming: 11 bases; junction bases outside the gene matches: 9. CDR1 is DFQATT, CDR2 SNEGSKA, per germline (reference sequence). This CDR3 has 13 amino acids. The CDR3 sequence is CSARDLGGNEQYF. CDR3 DNA sequence: TGCAGTGCTAGAGATCTAGGGGGCAATGAGCAGTACTTC.

The chain joins TRBV27 to TRBJ2-7; D gene ambiguous. V lost 6 bases, J lost 4 bases, and 13 bases lay in between. CDR3 length equals 13 residues. The germline gives CDR1 MNHEY, CDR2 SMNVEV (reference sequence). The CDR3 bases are TGTGCCAGCAGGGCCAGATATTTTTACGAGCAGTACTTC. It translates to CASRARYFYEQYF.

Turning to this clonotype: A read error is possible here, since a much larger clone lies one base away. The V gene is TRBV29-1, the J gene TRBJ2-7; D uncertain. Germline loops: CDR1 SQVTM, CDR2 ANQGSEA. The CDR3 is 13 amino acids. CDR3 region: CSVGQVLSYDQYF. CDR3 in DNA: TGCAGCGTTGGTCAGGTGTTGTCCTACGATCAGTACTTC.

V usage is TRBV12-3 or TRBV12-4 and J usage is TRBJ1-5, with D uncertain. V was cut by 1 base and J by 6 bases, with 7 bases left in between. The CDR3 sequence is 13 residues long. The CDR3 reads CASSLVAGQPQHF. The CDR3 DNA reads as TGTGCCAGCAGTTTAGTGGCGGGTCAGCCCCAGCATTTT.

This clonotype was detected only a few times. The genes are TRBV4-3 and TRBJ1-2; 8 bases map to TRBD1. The V gene end was trimmed by 0 bases and the J gene end by 4 bases; junction bases not matched to a gene: 7. Germline loops: CDR1 LGHNA, CDR2 YSLEER. The CDR3 is 16 amino acids. The CDR3 nucleotides are TGCGCCAGCAGCCAAGATCCGAGGACAGGGTTCTATGGCTACACCTTC. Amino acids: CASSQDPRTGFYGYTF.

This sequence joins TRBV5-6 and TRBJ1-5; D may be TRBD1 (6 bases). The germline CDR1 and CDR2 sequences are SGHDT and YYEEEE. Trimming removed 3 bases at V and 4 bases at J, with 14 bases between. The length of the CDR3 is 15 residues. DNA for the CDR3: TGTGCCAGCAGCTCACGCGGGACACCGAATCAGCCCCAGCATTTT. Translation gives CASSSRGTPNQPQHF.

This clonotype turned up a few times. This chain uses TRBV30 with TRBJ1-2; no clear D gene. The germline V gene encodes CDR1 GTSNPN and CDR2 SVGIG (reference sequence). Trimming removed 2 bases from V and 4 bases from J, with 5 bases in between. This CDR3 has 11 residues. CDR3 DNA: TGTGCCTGGAGTCGGATCTATGGCTACACCTTC. Amino acids: CAWSRIYGYTF.

CDR3 in amino acids: CASSQAGLAGTYNEQYF. In DNA, the CDR3 is TGTGCCAGCAGCCAAGCGGGACTAGCGGGGACCTACAATGAGCAGTACTTC. V is TRBV4-2 and J is TRBJ2-5; TRBD2 matches at 13 bases. V shed 1 base, J shed 11 bases, and the junction held 13 bases outside the gene matches. CDR1 and CDR2 (germline): LGHNA, YNFKEQ. This CDR3 has 17 amino acids.